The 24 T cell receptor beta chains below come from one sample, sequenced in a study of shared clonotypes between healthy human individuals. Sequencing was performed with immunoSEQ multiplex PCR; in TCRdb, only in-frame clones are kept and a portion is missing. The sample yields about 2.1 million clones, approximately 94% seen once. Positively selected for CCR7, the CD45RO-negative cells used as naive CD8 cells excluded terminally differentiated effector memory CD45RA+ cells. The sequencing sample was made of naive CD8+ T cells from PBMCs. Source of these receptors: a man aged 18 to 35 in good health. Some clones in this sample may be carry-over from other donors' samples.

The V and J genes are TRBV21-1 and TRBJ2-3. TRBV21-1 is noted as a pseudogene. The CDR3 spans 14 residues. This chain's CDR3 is CATTRAASTDTQYF. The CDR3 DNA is TGTGCCACCACACGGGCAGCGAGCACAGATACGCAGTATTTT.

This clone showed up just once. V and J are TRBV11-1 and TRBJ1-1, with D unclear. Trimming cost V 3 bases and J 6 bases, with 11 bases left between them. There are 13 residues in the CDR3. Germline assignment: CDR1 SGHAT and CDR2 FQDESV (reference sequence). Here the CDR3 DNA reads TGTGCCAGCAGCTTCAGTTATCCGGCTGAAGCTTTCTTT. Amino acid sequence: CASSFSYPAEAFF.

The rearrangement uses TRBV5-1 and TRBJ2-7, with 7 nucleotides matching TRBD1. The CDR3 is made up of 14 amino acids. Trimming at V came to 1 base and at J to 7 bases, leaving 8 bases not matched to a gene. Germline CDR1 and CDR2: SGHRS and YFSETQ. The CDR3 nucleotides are TGCGCCAGCAGCTTGAGGGCGGCAGGGGGTGAGCAGTACTTC. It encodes CASSLRAAGGEQYF.

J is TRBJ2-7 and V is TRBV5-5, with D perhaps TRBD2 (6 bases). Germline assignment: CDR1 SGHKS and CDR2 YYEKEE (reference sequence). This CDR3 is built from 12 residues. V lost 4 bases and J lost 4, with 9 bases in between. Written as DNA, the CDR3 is TGTGCCAGCAGCCCGGGAGTATACGAGCAGTACTTC. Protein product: CASSPGVYEQYF.

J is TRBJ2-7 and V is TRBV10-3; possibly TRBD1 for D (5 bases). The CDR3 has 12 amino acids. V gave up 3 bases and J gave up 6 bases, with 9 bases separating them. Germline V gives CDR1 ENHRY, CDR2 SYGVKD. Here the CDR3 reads CAISDLGLEQYF. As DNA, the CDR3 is TGTGCCATCAGTGACTTGGGGCTCGAGCAGTACTTC.

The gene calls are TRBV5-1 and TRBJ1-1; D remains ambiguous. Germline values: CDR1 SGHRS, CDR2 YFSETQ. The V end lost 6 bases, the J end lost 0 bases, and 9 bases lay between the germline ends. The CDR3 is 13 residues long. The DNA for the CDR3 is TGCGCCAGCACCGGTCCGGTGAACACTGAAGCTTTCTTT. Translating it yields CASTGPVNTEAFF.

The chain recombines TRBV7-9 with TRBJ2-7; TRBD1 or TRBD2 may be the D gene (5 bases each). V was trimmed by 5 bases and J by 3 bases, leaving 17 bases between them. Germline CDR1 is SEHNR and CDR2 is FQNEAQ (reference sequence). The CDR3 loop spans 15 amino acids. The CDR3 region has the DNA TGTGCCAGCAGCGCCCTCCGGGACGGCGTCTACGAGCAGTACTTC. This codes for CASSALRDGVYEQYF.

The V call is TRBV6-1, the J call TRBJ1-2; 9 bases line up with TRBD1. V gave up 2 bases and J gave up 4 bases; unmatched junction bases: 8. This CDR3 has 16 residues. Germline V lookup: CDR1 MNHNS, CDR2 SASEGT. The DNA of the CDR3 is TGTGCCAGCAGTGAAACCGGGACAGGGCCTTTCTATGGCTACACCTTC. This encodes CASSETGTGPFYGYTF.

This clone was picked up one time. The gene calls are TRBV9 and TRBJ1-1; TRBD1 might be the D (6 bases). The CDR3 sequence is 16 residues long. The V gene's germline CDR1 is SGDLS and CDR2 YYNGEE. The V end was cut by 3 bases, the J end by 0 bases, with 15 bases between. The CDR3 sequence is CASSERGDGMNTEAFF. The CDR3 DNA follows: TGTGCCAGCAGCGAGAGGGGGGACGGTATGAACACTGAAGCTTTCTTT.

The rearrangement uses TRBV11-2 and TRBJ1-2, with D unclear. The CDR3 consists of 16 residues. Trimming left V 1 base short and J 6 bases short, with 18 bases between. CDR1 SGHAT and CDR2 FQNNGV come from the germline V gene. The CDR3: CASSLGGVQRNHGYTF. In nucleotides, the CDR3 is TGTGCCAGCAGCTTAGGTGGGGTTCAACGGAACCATGGCTACACCTTC.

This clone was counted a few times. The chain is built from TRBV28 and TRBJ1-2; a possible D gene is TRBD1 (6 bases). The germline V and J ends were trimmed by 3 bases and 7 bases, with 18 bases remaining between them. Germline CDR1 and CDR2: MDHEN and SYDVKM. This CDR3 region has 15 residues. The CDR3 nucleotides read TGTGCCAGCAGTTTCCCAACCACAACAGGGTTTGGCTACACCTTC. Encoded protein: CASSFPTTTGFGYTF.

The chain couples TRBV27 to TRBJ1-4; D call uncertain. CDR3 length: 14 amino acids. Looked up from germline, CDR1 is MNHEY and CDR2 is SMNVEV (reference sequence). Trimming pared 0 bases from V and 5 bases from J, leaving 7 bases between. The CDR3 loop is CASSLSPENEKLFF. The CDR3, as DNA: TGTGCCAGCAGTTTATCACCAGAGAATGAAAAACTGTTTTTT.

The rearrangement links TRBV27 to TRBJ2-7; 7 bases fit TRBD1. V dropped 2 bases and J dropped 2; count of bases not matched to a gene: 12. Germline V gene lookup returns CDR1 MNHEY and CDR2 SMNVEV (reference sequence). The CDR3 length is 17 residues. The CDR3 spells CASSLARVVDRAYEQYF. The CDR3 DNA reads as TGTGCCAGCAGTTTAGCCCGTGTGGTCGACAGGGCCTACGAGCAGTACTTC.

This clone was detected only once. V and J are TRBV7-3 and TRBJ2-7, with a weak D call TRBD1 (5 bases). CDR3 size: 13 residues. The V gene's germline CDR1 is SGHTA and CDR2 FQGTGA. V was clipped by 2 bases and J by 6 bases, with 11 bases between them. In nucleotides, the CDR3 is TGTGCCAGCAGCTTACTCCGTAGGGGCGAGCAGTACTTC. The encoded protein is CASSLLRRGEQYF. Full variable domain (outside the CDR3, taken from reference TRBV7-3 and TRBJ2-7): GAGVSQTPSNKVTEKGKYVELRCDPISGHTALYWYRQSLGQGPEFLIYFQGTGAADDSGLPNDRFFAVRPEGSVSTLKIQRTERGDSAVYLCASSLLRRGEQYFGPGTRLTVT.

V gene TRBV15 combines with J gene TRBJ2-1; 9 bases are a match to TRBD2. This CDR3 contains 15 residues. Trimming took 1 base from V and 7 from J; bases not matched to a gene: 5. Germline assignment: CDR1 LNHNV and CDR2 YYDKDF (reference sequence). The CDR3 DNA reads TGTGCCACCAGCAGAGTGGGGGCGGGGGGGAATGAGCAGTTCTTC. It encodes CATSRVGAGGNEQFF.

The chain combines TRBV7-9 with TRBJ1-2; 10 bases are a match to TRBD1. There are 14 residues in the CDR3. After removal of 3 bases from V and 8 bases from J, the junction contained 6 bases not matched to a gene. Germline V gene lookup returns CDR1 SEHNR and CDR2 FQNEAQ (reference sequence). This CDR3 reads CASSFKTGGAGYTF. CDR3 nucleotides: TGTGCCAGCAGCTTCAAGACAGGGGGCGCAGGCTACACCTTC. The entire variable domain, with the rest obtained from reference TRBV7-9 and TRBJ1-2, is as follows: DTGVSQNPRHKITKRGQNVTFRCDPISEHNRLYWYRQTLGQGPEFLTYFQNEAQLEKSRLLSDRFSAERPKGSFSTLEIQRTEQGDSAMYLCASSFKTGGAGYTFGSGTRLTVV.

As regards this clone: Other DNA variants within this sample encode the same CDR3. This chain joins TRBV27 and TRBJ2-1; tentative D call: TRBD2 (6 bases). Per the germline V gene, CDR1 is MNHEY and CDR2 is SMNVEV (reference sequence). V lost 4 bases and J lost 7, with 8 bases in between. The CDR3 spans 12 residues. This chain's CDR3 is CASSSGTNEQFF. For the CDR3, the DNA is TGTGCCAGCAGTTCCGGGACTAATGAGCAGTTCTTC.

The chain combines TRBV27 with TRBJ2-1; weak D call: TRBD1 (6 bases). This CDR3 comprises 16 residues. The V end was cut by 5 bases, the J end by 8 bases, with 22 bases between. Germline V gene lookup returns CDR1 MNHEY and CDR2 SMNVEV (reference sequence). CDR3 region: CASSQRDTPLGDEQFF. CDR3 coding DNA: TGTGCCAGCAGTCAACGGGACACTCCACTTGGGGATGAGCAGTTCTTC.

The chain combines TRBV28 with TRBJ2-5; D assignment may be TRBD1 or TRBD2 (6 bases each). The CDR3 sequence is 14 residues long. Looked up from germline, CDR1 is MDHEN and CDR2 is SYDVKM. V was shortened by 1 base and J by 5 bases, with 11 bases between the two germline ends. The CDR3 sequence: CASSLSRGGETQYF. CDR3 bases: TGTGCCAGCAGTTTATCCCGAGGGGGGGAGACCCAGTACTTC.

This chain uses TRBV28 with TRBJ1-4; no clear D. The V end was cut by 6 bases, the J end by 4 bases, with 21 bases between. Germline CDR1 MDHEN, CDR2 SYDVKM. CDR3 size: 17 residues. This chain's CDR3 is CASSYPTKDTYNEKLFF. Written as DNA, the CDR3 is TGTGCCAGCAGCTATCCGACAAAGGATACTTATAATGAAAAACTGTTTTTT.

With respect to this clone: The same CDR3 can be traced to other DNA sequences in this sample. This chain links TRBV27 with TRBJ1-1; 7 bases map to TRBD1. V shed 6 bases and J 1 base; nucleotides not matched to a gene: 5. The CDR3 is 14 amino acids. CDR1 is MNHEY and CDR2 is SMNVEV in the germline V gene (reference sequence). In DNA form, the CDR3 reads TGTGCCAGCAGCCCACGGACAGGGAACACTGAAGCTTTCTTT. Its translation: CASSPRTGNTEAFF.

The CDR3 loop reads CASSPGLAGGPTYF. The CDR3 nucleotides read TGTGCCAGCAGCCCAGGACTAGCGGGAGGGCCAACGTACTTC. The chain combines TRBV27 with TRBJ2-4; 15 bases agree with TRBD2. The CDR3 runs 14 residues. CDR1 and CDR2 (germline): MNHEY, SMNVEV (reference sequence). V lost 6 bases, J lost 15 bases, and 9 bases stayed unmatched.

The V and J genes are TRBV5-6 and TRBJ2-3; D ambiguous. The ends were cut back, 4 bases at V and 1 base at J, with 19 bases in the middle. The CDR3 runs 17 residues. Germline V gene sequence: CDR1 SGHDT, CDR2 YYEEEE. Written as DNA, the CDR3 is TGTGCCAGCAGCGCCCCTCAAGCAGTAATTCGCACAGATACGCAGTATTTT. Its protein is CASSAPQAVIRTDTQYF. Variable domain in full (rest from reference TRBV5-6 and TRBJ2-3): DAGVTQSPTHLIKTRGQQVTLRCSPKSGHDTVSWYQQALGQGPQFIFQYYEEEERQRGNFPDRFSGHQFPNYSSELNVNALLLGDSALYLCASSAPQAVIRTDTQYFGPGTRLTVL.

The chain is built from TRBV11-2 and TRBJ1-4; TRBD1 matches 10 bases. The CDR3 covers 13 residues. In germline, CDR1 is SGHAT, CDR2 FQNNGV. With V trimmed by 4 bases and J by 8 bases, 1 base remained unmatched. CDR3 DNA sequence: TGTGCCAGCAGCTGGACAGGGGGAGAAAAACTGTTTTTT. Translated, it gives CASSWTGGEKLFF.